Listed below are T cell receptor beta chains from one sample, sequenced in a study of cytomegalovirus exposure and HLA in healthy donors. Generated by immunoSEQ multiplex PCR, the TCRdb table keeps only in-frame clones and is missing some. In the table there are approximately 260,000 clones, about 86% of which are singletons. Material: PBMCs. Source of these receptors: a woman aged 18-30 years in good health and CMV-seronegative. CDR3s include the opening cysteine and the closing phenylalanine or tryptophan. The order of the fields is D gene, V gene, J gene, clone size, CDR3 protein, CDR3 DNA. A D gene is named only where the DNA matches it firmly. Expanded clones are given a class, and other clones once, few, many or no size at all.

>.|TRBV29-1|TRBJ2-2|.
CSVDRGDTGELFF
TGCAGCGTTGACAGGGGCGACACCGGGGAGCTGTTTTTT
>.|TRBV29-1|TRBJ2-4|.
CSARGYVTKNIQYF
TGCAGCGCCCGGGGGTATGTTACCAAAAACATTCAGTACTTC
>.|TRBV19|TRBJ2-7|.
CASSIDGYEQYF
TGTGCCAGTAGTATAGACGGGTACGAGCAGTACTTC
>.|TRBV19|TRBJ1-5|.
CASSLIRGNQPQHF
TGTGCCAGTAGCCTTATCAGGGGCAATCAGCCCCAGCATTTT
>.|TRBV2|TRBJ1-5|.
CASSADMNSNQPQHF
TGTGCCAGCAGCGCTGACATGAATAGCAATCAGCCCCAGCATTTT
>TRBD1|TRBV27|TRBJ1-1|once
CASSSPDRGVTEAFF
TGTGCCAGCAGTTCTCCTGACAGGGGGGTCACTGAAGCTTTCTTT
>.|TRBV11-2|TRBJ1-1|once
CASSPGPGTEAFF
TGTGCCAGCAGCCCCGGCCCCGGGACAGAAGCTTTCTTT
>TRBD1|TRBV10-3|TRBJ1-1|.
CAISESMDREAFF
TGTGCCATCAGTGAGTCCATGGACAGGGAAGCTTTCTTT
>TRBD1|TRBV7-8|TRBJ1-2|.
CASSPGQGAGGYTF
TGTGCCAGCAGCCCGGGACAGGGGGCCGGTGGCTACACCTTC
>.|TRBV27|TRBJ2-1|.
CASSLSNNEQFF
TGTGCCAGCAGTTTATCCAACAATGAGCAGTTCTTC
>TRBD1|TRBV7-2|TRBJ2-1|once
CASSSYPGQGYNEQFF
TGTGCCAGCAGCTCGTACCCCGGACAGGGGTACAATGAGCAGTTCTTC
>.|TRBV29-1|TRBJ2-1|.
CSSAGRHDNEQFF
TGCAGCTCAGCAGGGAGGCACGACAATGAGCAGTTCTTC
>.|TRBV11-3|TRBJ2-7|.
CASSTDNSYEQYF
TGTGCCAGCAGTACGGACAACTCCTACGAGCAGTACTTC
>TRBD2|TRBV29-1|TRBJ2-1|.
CSVGRLAAASEQFF
TGCAGCGTTGGGCGGCTAGCGGCTGCCTCGGAGCAGTTCTTC
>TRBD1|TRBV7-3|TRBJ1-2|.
CASSFDRDYGYTF
TGTGCCAGCAGCTTTGACAGGGACTATGGCTACACCTTC
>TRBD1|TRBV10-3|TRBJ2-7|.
CASTGTGFSYEQYF
TGTGCCTCTACCGGGACAGGGTTCTCCTACGAGCAGTACTTC
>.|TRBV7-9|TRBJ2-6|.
CASSLTTGANVLTF
TGTGCCAGCAGCTTAACAACCGGGGCCAACGTCCTGACTTTC
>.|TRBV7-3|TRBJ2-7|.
CASSSQGQGYEQYF
TGTGCCAGCAGCTCCCAAGGTCAGGGTTACGAGCAGTACTTC
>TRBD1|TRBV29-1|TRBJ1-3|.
CSARTGSGNTIYF
TGCAGCGCCCGGACAGGGAGCGGAAACACCATATATTTT
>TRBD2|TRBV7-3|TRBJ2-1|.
CASSLTSGPYNEQFF
TGTGCCAGCAGCCTGACTAGCGGACCCTACAATGAGCAGTTCTTC
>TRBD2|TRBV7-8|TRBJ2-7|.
CASSPNPTSGIRNHEQYF
TGTGCCAGCAGCCCGAATCCGACTAGCGGTATCAGAAACCACGAGCAGTACTTC
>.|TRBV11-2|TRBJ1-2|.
CASSLVRTGLYGYTF
TGTGCCAGCAGCTTAGTCCGTACCGGTCTCTATGGCTACACCTTC
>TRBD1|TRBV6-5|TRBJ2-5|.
CASAKTGGDLETQYF
TGTGCCAGTGCGAAGACAGGGGGGGATTTGGAGACCCAGTACTTC
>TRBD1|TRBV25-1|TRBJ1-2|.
CASSEWTGPSPLYGYTF
TGTGCCAGCAGTGAATGGACAGGGCCTTCCCCACTCTATGGCTACACCTTC
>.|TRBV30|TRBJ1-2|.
CAWSPRGYGYTF
TGTGCCTGGAGTCCCCGGGGCTATGGCTACACCTTC